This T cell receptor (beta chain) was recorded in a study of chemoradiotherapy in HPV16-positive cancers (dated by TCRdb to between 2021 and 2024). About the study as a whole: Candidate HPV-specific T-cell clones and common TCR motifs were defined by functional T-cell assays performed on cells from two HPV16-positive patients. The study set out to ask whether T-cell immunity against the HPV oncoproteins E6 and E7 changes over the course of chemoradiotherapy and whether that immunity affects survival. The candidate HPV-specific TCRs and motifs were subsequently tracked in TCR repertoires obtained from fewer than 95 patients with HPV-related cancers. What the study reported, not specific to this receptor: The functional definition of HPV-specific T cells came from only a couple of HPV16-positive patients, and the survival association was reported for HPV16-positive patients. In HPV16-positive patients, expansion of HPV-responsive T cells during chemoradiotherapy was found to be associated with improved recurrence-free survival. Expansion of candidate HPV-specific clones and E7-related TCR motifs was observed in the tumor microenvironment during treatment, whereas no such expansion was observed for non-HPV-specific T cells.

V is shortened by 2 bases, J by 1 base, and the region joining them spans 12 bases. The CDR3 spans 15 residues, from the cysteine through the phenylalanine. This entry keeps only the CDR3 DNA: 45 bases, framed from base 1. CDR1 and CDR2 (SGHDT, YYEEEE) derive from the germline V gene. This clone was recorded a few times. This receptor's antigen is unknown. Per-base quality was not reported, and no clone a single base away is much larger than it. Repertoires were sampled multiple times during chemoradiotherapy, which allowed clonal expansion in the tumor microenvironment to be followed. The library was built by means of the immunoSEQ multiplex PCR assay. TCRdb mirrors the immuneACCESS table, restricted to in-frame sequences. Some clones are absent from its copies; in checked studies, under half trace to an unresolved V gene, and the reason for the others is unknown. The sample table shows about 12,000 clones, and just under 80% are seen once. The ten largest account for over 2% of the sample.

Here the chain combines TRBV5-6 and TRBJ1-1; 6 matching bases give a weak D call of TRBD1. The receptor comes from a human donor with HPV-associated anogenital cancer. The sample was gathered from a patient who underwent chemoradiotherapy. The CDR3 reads CASSLSLGGNTEAFF. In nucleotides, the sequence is TGTGCCAGCAGCTTAAGTCTAGGGGGGAACACTGAAGCTTTCTTT.